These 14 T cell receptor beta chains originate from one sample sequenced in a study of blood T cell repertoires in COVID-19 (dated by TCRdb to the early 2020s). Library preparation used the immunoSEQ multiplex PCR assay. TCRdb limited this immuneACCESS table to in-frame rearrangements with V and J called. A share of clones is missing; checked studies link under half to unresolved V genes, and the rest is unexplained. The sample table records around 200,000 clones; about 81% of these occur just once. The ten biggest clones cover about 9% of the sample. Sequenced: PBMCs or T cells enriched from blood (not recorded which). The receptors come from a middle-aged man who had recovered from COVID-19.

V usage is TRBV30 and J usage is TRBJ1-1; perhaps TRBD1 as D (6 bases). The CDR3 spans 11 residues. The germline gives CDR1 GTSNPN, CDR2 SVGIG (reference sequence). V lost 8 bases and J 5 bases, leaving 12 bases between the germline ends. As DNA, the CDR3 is TGTGCCCAGGGGAGACATACTGAAGCTTTCTTT. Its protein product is CAQGRHTEAFF.

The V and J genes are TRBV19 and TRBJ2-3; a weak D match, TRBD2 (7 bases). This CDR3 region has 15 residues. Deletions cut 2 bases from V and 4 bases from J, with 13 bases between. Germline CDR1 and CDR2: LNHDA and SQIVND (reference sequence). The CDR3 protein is CASSISRGGADTQYF. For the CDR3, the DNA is TGTGCCAGTAGTATATCCAGGGGAGGGGCAGATACGCAGTATTTT.

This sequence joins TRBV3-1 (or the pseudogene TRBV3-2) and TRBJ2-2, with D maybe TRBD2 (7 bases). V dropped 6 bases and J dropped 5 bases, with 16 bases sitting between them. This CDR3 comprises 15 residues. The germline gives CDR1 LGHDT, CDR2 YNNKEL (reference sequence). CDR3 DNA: TGTGCCAGCAGTCCACAGGGAGGGAAGACCGGGGAGCTGTTTTTT. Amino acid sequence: CASSPQGGKTGELFF.

CDR3 residues: CASPDSPTPNSPLHF. The CDR3 nucleotides are TGTGCCAGCCCCGACAGTCCTACCCCCAATTCACCCCTCCACTTT. The V call is TRBV2, the J call TRBJ1-6; TRBD1 is a possible D gene (5 bases). CDR3 length: 15 residues. Deletions cut 8 bases from V and 7 bases from J, with 18 bases between. Germline lookup yields CDR1 SNHLY and CDR2 FYNNEI.

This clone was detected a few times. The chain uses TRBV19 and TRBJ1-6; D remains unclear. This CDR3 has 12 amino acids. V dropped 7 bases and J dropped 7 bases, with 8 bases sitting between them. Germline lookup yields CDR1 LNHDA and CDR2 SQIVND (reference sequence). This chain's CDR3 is CASNAGNSPLHF. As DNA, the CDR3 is TGTGCCAGTAACGCGGGGAATTCACCCCTCCACTTT.

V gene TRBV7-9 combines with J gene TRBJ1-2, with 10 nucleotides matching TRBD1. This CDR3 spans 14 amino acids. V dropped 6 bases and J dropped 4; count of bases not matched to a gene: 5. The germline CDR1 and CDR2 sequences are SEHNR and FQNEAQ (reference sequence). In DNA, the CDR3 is TGTGCCAGCAGACCCGGGACAGGGGCCTATGGCTACACCTTC. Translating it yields CASRPGTGAYGYTF.

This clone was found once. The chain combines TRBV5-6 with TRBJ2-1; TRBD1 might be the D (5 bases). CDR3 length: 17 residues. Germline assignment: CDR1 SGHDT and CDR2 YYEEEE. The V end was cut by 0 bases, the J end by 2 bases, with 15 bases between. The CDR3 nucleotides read TGTGCCAGCAGCTTGGCGTACGGCGGCAGGGCCTACAATGAGCAGTTCTTC. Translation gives CASSLAYGGRAYNEQFF. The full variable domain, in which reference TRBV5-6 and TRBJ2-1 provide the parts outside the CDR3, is DAGVTQSPTHLIKTRGQQVTLRCSPKSGHDTVSWYQQALGQGPQFIFQYYEEEERQRGNFPDRFSGHQFPNYSSELNVNALLLGDSALYLCASSLAYGGRAYNEQFFGPGTRLTVL.

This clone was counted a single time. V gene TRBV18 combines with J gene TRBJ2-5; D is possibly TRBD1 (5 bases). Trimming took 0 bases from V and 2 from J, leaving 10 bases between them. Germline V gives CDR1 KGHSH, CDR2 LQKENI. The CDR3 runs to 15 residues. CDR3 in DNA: TGTGCCAGCTCACCACCCCAGGGTGCACAAGAGACCCAGTACTTC. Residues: CASSPPQGAQETQYF. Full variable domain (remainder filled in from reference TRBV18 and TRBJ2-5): NAGVMQNPRHLVRRRGQEARLRCSPMKGHSHVYWYRQLPEEGLKFMVYLQKENIIDESGMPKERFSAEFPKEGPSILRIQQVVRGDSAAYFCASSPPQGAQETQYFGPGTRLLVL.

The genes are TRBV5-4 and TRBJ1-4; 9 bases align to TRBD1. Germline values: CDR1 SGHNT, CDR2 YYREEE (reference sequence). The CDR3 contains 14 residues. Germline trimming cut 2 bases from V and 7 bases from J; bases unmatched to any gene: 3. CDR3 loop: CASSLQGASEKLFF. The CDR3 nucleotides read TGTGCCAGCAGCTTACAGGGGGCGAGTGAAAAACTGTTTTTT.

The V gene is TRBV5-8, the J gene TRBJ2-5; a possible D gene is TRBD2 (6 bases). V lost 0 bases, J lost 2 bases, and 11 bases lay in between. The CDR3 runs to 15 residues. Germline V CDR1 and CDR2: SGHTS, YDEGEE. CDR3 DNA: TGTGCCAGCAGCTTGGGGGAGGCGGAACAAGAGACCCAGTACTTC. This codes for CASSLGEAEQETQYF.

The CDR3 DNA follows: TGTGCCAGCAGCTTAGAGGCCCGGACTAGCGGGAGTGCGAACCAAGAGACCCAGTACTTC. Protein sequence: CASSLEARTSGSANQETQYF. V is TRBV7-3 and J is TRBJ2-5; 13 nucleotides line up with TRBD2. In germline, CDR1 is SGHTA, CDR2 FQGTGA. The CDR3 totals 20 residues. Trimming cost V 2 bases and J 0 bases; bases outside gene matches: 12.

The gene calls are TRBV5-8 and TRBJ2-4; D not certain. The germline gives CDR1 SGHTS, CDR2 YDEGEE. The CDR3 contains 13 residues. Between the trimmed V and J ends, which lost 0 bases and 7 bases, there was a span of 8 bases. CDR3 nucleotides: TGTGCCAGCAGCTTGGCCCCCCAGAACATTCAGTACTTC. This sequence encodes CASSLAPQNIQYF.

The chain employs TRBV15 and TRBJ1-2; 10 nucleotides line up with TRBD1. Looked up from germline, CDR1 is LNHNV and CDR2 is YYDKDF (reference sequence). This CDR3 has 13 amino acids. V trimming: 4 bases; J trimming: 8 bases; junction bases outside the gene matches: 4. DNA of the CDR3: TGTGCCACCAGCATAGACAGGGGGCGCGGCTACACCTTC. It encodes CATSIDRGRGYTF. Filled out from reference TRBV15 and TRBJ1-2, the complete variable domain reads DAMVIQNPRYQVTQFGKPVTLSCSQTLNHNVMYWYQQKSSQAPKLLFHYYDKDFNNEADTPDNFQSRRPNTSFCFLDIRSPGLGDTAMYLCATSIDRGRGYTFGSGTRLTVV.

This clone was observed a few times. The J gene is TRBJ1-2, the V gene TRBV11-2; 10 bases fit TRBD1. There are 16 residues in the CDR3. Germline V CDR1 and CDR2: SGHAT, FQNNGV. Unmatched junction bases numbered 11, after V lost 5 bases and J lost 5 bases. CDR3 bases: TGTGCCAGCAGCCCGTCGTTCGGGACAGGGGCTTATGGCTACACCTTC. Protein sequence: CASSPSFGTGAYGYTF.